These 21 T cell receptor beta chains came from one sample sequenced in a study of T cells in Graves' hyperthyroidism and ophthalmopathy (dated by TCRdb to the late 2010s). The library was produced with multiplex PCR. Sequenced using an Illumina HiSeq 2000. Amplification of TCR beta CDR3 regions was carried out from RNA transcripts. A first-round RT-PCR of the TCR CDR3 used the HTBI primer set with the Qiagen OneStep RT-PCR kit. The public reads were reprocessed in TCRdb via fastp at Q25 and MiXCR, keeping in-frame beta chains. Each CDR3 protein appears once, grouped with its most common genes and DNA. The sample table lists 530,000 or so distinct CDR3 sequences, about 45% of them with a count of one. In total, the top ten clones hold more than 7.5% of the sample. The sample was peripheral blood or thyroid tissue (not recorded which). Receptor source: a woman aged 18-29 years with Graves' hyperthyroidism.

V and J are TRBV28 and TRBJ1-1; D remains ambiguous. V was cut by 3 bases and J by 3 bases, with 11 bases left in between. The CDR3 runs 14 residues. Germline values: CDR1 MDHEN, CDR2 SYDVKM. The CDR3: CASSFGRRHTEAFF. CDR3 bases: TGTGCCAGCAGTTTCGGAAGGAGACACACTGAAGCTTTCTTT.

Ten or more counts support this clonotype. The CDR3, as DNA: TGCGCCAGCAGCCAGGAATATCGGACAGGGCCAGAGACCCAGTACTTC. Translating it yields CASSQEYRTGPETQYF. The chain recombines TRBV4-1 with TRBJ2-5, with 8 nucleotides matching TRBD1. The CDR3 runs 16 residues. Trimming cost V 3 bases and J 4 bases; bases outside gene matches: 10. Germline V gene lookup returns CDR1 MGHRA and CDR2 YSYEKL.

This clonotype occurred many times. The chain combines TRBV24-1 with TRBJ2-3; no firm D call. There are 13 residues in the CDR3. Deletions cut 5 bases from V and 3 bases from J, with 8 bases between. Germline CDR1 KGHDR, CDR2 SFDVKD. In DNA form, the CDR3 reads TGTGCCACCAGTGCCCCCGGGACAGATACGCAGTATTTT. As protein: CATSAPGTDTQYF.

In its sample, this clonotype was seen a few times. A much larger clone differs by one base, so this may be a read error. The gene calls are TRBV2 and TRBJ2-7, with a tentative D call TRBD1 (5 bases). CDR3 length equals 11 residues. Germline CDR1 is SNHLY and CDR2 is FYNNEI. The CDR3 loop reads CAGRVSYEQYF. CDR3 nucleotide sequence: TGTGCCGGCAGGGTGTCCTACGAGCAGTACTTC.

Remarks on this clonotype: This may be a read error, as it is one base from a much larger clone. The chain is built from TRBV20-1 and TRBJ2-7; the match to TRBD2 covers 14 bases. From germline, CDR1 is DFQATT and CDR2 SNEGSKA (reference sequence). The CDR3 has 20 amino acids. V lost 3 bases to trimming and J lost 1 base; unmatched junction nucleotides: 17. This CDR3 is CSASAPGTSGRASGSYEQYF. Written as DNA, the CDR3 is TGCAGTGCTAGCGCCCCCGGGACTAGCGGGAGAGCCAGTGGGTCCTACGAGCAGTACTTC.

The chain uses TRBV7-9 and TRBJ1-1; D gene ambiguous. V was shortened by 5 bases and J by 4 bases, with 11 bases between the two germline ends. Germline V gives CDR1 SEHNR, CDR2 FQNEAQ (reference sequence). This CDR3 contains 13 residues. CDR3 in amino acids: CASSQTWVTEAFF. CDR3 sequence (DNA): TGTGCCAGCAGCCAGACTTGGGTCACTGAAGCTTTCTTT. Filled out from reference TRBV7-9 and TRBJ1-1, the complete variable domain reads DTGVSQNPRHKITKRGQNVTFRCDPISEHNRLYWYRQTLGQGPEFLTYFQNEAQLEKSRLLSDRFSAERPKGSFSTLEIQRTEQGDSAMYLCASSQTWVTEAFFGQGTRLTVV.

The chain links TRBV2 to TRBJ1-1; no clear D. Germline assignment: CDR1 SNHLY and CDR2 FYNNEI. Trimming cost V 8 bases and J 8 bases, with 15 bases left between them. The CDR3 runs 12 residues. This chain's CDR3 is CASSPEEIEAFF. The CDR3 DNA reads TGTGCCAGCTCCCCGGAGGAAATCGAAGCTTTCTTT.

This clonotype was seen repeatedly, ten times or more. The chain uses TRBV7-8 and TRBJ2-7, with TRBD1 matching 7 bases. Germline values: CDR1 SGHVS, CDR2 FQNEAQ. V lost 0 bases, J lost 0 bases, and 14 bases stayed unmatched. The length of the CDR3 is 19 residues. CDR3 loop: CASSLATAPGQTFSYEQYF. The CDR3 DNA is TGTGCCAGCAGCTTAGCTACCGCCCCGGGACAGACTTTCTCCTACGAGCAGTACTTC. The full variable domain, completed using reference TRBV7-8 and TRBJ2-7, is GAGVSQSPRYKVAKRGQDVALRCDPISGHVSLFWYQQALGQGPEFLTYFQNEAQLDKSGLPSDRFFAERPEGSVSTLKIQRTQQEDSAVYLCASSLATAPGQTFSYEQYFGPGTRLTVT.

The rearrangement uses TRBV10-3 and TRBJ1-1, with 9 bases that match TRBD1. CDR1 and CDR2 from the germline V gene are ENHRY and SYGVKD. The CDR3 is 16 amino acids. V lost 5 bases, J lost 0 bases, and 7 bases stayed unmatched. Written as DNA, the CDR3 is TGTGCCATCAGTACGGGACAGGGAACCATGAACACTGAAGCTTTCTTT. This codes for CAISTGQGTMNTEAFF.

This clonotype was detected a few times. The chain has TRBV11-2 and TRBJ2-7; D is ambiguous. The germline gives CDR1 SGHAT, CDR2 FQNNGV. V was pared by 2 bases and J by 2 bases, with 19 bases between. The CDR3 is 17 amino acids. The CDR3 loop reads CASSLIYFGNSPYEQYF. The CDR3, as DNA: TGTGCCAGCAGCTTAATTTATTTTGGGAACTCCCCCTACGAGCAGTACTTC. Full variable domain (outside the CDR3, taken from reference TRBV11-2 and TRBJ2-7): EAGVAQSPRYKIIEKRQSVAFWCNPISGHATLYWYQQILGQGPKLLIQFQNNGVVDDSQLPKDRFSAERLKGVDSTLKIQPAKLEDSAVYLCASSLIYFGNSPYEQYFGPGTRLTVT.

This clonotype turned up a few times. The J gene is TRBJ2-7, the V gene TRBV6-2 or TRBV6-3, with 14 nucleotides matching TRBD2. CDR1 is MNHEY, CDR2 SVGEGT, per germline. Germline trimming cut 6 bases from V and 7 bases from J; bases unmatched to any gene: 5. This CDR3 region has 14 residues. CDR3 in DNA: TGTGCCAGCAGACCCGGGACTAGCGGGGGAGAGCAGTACTTC. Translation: CASRPGTSGGEQYF.

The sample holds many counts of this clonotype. The CDR3, as DNA: TGTGCCAGCAGTTCCTCGACAGGAAGAGAGCAGTACTTC. It yields the protein CASSSSTGREQYF. This chain links TRBV27 with TRBJ2-7, with D perhaps TRBD1 (6 bases). Germline assignment: CDR1 MNHEY and CDR2 SMNVEV (reference sequence). The CDR3 covers 13 residues. V was cut by 4 bases and J by 7 bases, with 14 bases left in between.

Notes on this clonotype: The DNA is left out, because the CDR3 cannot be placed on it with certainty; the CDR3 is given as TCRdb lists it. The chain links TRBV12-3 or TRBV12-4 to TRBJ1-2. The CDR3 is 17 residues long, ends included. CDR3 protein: CASSQRNGYTFGYGYTF.

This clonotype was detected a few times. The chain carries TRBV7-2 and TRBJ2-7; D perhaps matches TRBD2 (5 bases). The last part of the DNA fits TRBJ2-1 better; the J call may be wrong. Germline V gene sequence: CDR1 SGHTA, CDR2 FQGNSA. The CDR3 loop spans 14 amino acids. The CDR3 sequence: CASSYLGGYNEQFF. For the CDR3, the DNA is TGTGCCAGCAGCTACTTAGGCGGGTACAATGAGCAGTTCTTC.

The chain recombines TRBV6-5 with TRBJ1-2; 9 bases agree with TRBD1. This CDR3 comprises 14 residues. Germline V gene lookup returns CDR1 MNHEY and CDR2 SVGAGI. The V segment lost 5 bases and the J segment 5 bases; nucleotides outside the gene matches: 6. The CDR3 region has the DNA TGTGCCAGCAGTCCTACAGGGGGCGTTTATGGCTACACCTTC. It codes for CASSPTGGVYGYTF.

The DNA for the CDR3 is TGTGCCAGCGGCCACACCACCGACAGGGGGATTTCGGATACGCAGTATTTT. Residues: CASGHTTDRGISDTQYF. The J gene is TRBJ2-3, the V gene TRBV7-9; TRBD1 agrees at 9 bases. V shed 8 bases, J shed 6 bases, and the junction held 18 bases outside the gene matches. The CDR3 length is 17 residues. Germline values: CDR1 SEHNR, CDR2 FQNEAQ (reference sequence).

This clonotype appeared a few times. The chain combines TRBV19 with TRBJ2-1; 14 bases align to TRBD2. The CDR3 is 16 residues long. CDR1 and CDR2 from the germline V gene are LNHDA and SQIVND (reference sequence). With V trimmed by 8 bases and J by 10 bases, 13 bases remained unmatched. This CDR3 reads CASSTPGTSGSQEQFF. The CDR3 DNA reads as TGTGCCAGTTCCACTCCCGGGACTAGCGGGAGCCAAGAGCAGTTCTTC.

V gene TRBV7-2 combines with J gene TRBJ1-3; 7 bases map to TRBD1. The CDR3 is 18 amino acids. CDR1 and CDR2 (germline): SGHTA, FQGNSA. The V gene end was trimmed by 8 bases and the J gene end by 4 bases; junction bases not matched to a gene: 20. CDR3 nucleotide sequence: TGTGCCAGCGGAATGAATAGCTACACCGGGACAGAAGGAAACACCATATATTTT. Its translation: CASGMNSYTGTEGNTIYF.

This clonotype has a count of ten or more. CDR3 DNA sequence: TGTGCCAGCAGTTTACCGCAGGGCTACTACTATGGCTACACCTTC. It yields the protein CASSLPQGYYYGYTF. The chain has TRBV28 and TRBJ1-2, with D possibly TRBD1 on 5 matching bases. CDR3 size: 15 residues. The V gene's germline CDR1 is MDHEN and CDR2 SYDVKM. Trimming took 2 bases from V and 3 from J, leaving 13 bases between them.

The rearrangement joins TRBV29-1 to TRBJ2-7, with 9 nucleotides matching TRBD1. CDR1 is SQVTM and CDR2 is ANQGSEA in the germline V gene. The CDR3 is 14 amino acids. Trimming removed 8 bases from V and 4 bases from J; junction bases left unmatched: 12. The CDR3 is CSSPRQGGKYEQYF. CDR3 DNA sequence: TGCAGCAGTCCCAGACAGGGGGGGAAGTACGAGCAGTACTTC.

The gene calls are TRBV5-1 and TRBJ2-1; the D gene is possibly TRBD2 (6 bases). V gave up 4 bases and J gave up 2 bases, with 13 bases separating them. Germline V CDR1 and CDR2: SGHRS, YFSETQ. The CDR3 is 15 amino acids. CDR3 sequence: CASSPSGSTYNEQFF. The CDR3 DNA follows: TGCGCCAGCAGCCCCAGCGGGTCAACCTACAATGAGCAGTTCTTC.